These T cell receptor beta chains were read from a single sample in a study of tumour-infiltrating T cells in Burkitt lymphoma. Method: immunoSEQ multiplex PCR; TCRdb's copy keeps in-frame clones and lacks some. The sample records 4,000 to 6,000 clones, approximately 11% being singletons. Input material: tumor tissue. These receptors were taken from a human donor with diffuse large B-cell lymphoma. Each CDR3 is given with its conserved first and last residue. The order of the fields is V gene, clone size, J gene, D gene, CDR3 protein, CDR3 DNA. D genes are given only for firm matches. Clone size, where shown, is once, few, many, or a class for clones that have expanded.

TRBV30	-	TRBJ1-6	-	CAWTSGDGLGSPLHF	TGTGCCTGGACGTCGGGAGACGGGCTTGGTTCACCCCTCCACTTT
TRBV4-1	-	TRBJ1-2	TRBD1	CASSRTGTVFNYGYTF	TGCGCCAGCAGCCGTACCGGGACAGTTTTTAACTATGGCTACACCTTC
TRBV6-1	-	TRBJ1-2	-	CASQTEGGYTF	TGTGCCAGTCAGACGGAAGGTGGCTACACCTTC
TRBV4-3	-	TRBJ2-1	TRBD2	CASSSLAGVYNEQFF	TGCGCCAGTTCCTCACTAGCGGGGGTATACAATGAGCAGTTCTTC
TRBV5-5	few	TRBJ1-6	-	CASNLQGSPLHF	TGTGCCAGCAACCTACAGGGATCACCCCTCCACTTT
TRBV6-5	few	TRBJ1-5	-	CASSYSAGHQPQHF	TGTGCCAGCAGTTACTCTGCAGGGCACCAGCCCCAGCATTTT
TRBV11-2	-	TRBJ2-2	TRBD2	CASSPSGELGTGELFF	TGTGCCAGCAGCCCCAGCGGGGAGTTGGGGACCGGGGAGCTGTTTTTT
TRBV14	few	TRBJ1-1	-	CASSLAFEGQAFF	TGTGCCAGCAGCCTTGCTTTCGAGGGGCAAGCTTTCTTT
TRBV5-1	few	TRBJ2-7	-	CASSLAFQSGYEQYF	TGCGCCAGCAGCTTGGCCTTCCAATCCGGGTACGAGCAGTACTTC
TRBV28	few	TRBJ2-7	TRBD1	CASNQGAEDEQYF	TGTGCTAGCAATCAGGGGGCGGAGGACGAGCAGTACTTC
TRBV19	-	TRBJ1-5	-	CASSILGVYSNQPQHF	TGTGCCAGTAGTATCCTCGGGGTTTATAGCAATCAGCCCCAGCATTTT
TRBV25-1	few	TRBJ1-2	-	CASSATVSYGYTF	TGTGCCAGCAGTGCTACAGTATCCTATGGCTACACCTTC
TRBV5-6	-	TRBJ1-1	TRBD1	CASSLGGQGAEAFF	TGTGCCAGCAGCTTGGGGGGACAGGGCGCTGAAGCTTTCTTT
TRBV5-1	-	TRBJ2-7	-	CASSRTFSGASSYEQYF	TGCGCCAGCAGCCGAACCTTCTCGGGAGCAAGCTCCTACGAGCAGTACTTC
TRBV5-1	large	TRBJ2-2	TRBD1	CASSRVTGARYTGELFF	TGCGCCAGCAGCCGAGTAACAGGGGCGAGGTACACCGGGGAGCTGTTTTTT
TRBV19	few	TRBJ1-5	-	CASSIQGASNQPQHF	TGTGCCAGTAGTATTCAGGGTGCCAGCAATCAGCCCCAGCATTTT
TRBV5-1	-	TRBJ2-5	TRBD1	CASSLPGQFQETQYF	TGCGCCAGCAGCTTGCCGGGACAGTTCCAAGAGACCCAGTACTTC
TRBV7-7	few	TRBJ2-7	-	CASSLEGTGQQYF	TGTGCCAGCAGCCTAGAGGGGACCGGGCAGCAGTACTTC
TRBV18	-	TRBJ2-7	-	CASSPGTEAYEQYF	TGTGCCAGCTCACCCGGGACGGAAGCCTACGAGCAGTACTTC
TRBV6-1	few	TRBJ1-3	-	CASSSRGESGNTIYF	TGTGCCAGCAGTTCGCGAGGGGAGTCTGGAAACACCATATATTTT
TRBV27	few	TRBJ2-1	TRBD1	CASTADGTGGYNEQFF	TGTGCCAGCACCGCCGACGGGACAGGGGGTTACAATGAGCAGTTCTTC
TRBV19	few	TRBJ1-1	-	CASSISGGNTEAFF	TGTGCCAGTAGTATTTCGGGGGGGAACACTGAAGCTTTCTTT
TRBV7-9	-	TRBJ1-5	-	CASSLGDQPQHF	TGTGCCAGCAGCCTAGGGGATCAGCCCCAGCATTTT
TRBV10-1	few	TRBJ1-4	-	CASSDSGIDDREKLFF	TGCGCCAGCAGTGATTCAGGGATTGACGATAGAGAAAAACTGTTTTTT
TRBV6-6	-	TRBJ1-2	-	CASSTQDQDYTF	TGTGCCAGCAGTACACAGGATCAGGACTACACCTTC
TRBV11-1	-	TRBJ1-3	-	CASSPSGNTIYF	TGTGCCAGCAGCCCCTCTGGAAACACCATATATTTT